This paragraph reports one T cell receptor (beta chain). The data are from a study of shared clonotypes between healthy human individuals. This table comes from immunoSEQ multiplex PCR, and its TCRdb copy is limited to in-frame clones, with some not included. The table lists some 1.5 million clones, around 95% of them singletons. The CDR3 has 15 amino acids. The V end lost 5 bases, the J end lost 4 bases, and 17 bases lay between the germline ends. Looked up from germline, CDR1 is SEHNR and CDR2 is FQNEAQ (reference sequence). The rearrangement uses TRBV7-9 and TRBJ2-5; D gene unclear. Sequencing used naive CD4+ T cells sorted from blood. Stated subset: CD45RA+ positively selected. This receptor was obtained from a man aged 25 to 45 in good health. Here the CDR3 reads CASSARAPRGETQYF. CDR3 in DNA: TGTGCCAGCAGCGCACGAGCGCCCAGAGGAGAGACCCAGTACTTC.